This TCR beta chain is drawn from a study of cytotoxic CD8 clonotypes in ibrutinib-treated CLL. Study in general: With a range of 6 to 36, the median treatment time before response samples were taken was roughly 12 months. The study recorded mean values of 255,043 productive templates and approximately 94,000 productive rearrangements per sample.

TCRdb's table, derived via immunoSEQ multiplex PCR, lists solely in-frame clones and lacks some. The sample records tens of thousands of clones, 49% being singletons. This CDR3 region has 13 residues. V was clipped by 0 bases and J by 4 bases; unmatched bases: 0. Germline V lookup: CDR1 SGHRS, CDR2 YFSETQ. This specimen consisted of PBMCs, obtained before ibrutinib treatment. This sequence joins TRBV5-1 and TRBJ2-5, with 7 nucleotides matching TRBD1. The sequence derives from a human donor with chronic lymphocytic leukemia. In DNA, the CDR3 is TGCGCCAGCAGCTTGGGACAGGGAGAGACCCAGTACTTC. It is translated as CASSLGQGETQYF.